Below, 30 T cell receptor beta chains from the same sample are listed, as sequenced in a study of CD8+CD57+ T cells in acquired aplastic anemia. Sequenced patients had shown CD8+CD57+ cell expansion by flow cytometry. The template for TCR beta VDJ and CDR3 sequence profiling was genomic DNA. TCRdb passed the reads through MiXCR, listing each CDR3 protein once. The sample contains 180,000 or so distinct CDR3 sequences, 50% to 65% of which appear only once. Sequences were obtained from sorted CD4+, CD8+, or CD8+CD57+ T cells (not recorded which) from PBMCs. These receptors were taken from a human donor with aplastic anemia.

This clonotype came up once. The junction differs from germline at one of its ends, possibly a read error. The V gene is TRBV3-1, the J gene TRBJ1-6; D gene uncertain. CDR1 and CDR2 (germline): LGHDT, YNNKEL (reference sequence). The CDR3 spans 15 residues. CDR3 nucleotides: TGTGCCAGCAGCCCCGCAGCAACTTATAATTCACCCCTCCGCTTT. Translated, it gives CASSPAATYNSPLRF.

This sequence joins TRBV19 and TRBJ2-1; D gene unclear. V lost 3 bases and J 0 bases, leaving 12 bases between the germline ends. This CDR3 region has 16 residues. CDR1 is LNHDA, CDR2 SQIVND, per germline (reference sequence). The CDR3 DNA follows: TGTGCCAGTAGTATCGAAGGAGCTAGCTCCTACAATGAGCAGTTCTTC. This sequence encodes CASSIEGASSYNEQFF.

The sample holds many counts of this clonotype. The genes are TRBV15 and TRBJ1-2, with D perhaps TRBD1 (5 bases). This CDR3 is built from 14 residues. Germline V CDR1 and CDR2: LNHNV, YYDKDF (reference sequence). V was shortened by 3 bases and J by 4 bases, with 12 bases between the two germline ends. This chain's CDR3 is CATSSGDRLYGYTF. For the CDR3, the DNA is TGTGCCACCAGCAGCGGGGACCGACTCTATGGCTACACCTTC.

The chain joins TRBV7-9 to TRBJ1-3, with 9 bases aligning to TRBD1. The germline V gene has CDR1 SEHNR and CDR2 FQNEAQ (reference sequence). V shed 6 bases and J 9 bases; nucleotides not matched to a gene: 15. This CDR3 has 16 amino acids. The DNA for the CDR3 is TGTGCCAGCAGTGAAGCGTCGGGACAGGGTATGGGCACCATATATTTT. Translation gives CASSEASGQGMGTIYF.

Ten or more counts support this clonotype. The CDR3: CASSLFRGNTEAFF. The DNA for the CDR3 is TGCGCCAGCAGCCTTTTTAGGGGGAACACTGAAGCTTTCTTT. The chain combines TRBV4-1 with TRBJ1-1; possibly TRBD1 for D (5 bases). CDR1 and CDR2 (germline): MGHRA, YSYEKL. The CDR3 spans 14 residues. Trimming took off 4 bases at V and 1 base at J, with 10 bases between the two ends.

The chain has TRBV2 and TRBJ1-1; the match to TRBD1 covers 8 bases. The CDR3 is 13 residues long. V was clipped by 8 bases and J by 4 bases; unmatched bases: 6. The germline CDR1 and CDR2 sequences are SNHLY and FYNNEI. The CDR3 protein is CASPGGAGTEAFF. DNA for the CDR3: TGTGCCAGCCCAGGGGGCGCGGGCACTGAAGCTTTCTTT.

The chain is built from TRBV19 and TRBJ2-3, with D perhaps matching TRBD2 (6 bases). V was trimmed by 6 bases and J by 5 bases, leaving 12 bases between them. Germline CDR1 is LNHDA and CDR2 is SQIVND (reference sequence). CDR3 length: 13 amino acids. The CDR3 DNA reads as TGTGCCAGTAGCGGGAGAGGCGGAGATACGCAGTATTTT. The encoded protein is CASSGRGGDTQYF.

V usage is TRBV15 and J usage is TRBJ1-2, with 12 bases that match TRBD1. Germline V CDR1 and CDR2: LNHNV, YYDKDF (reference sequence). Trimming removed 0 bases from V and 8 bases from J; junction bases left unmatched: 7. This CDR3 region has 16 residues. In DNA, the CDR3 is TGTGCCACCAGCAGAGATGCTGGGGACAGGGGGCTAGGCTACACCTTC. It yields the protein CATSRDAGDRGLGYTF.

The chain links TRBV20-1 to TRBJ1-2; tentative D call: TRBD1 (6 bases). The V gene's germline CDR1 is DFQATT and CDR2 SNEGSKA (reference sequence). V dropped 3 bases and J dropped 1 base, with 9 bases sitting between them. This CDR3 has 13 amino acids. CDR3: CSARGQVNYGYTF. CDR3 DNA: TGCAGTGCTAGGGGACAAGTTAACTATGGCTACACCTTC.

This rearrangement joins TRBV9 to TRBJ1-6, with D uncertain. Looked up from germline, CDR1 is SGDLS and CDR2 is YYNGEE. Trimming pared 0 bases from V and 10 bases from J, leaving 11 bases between. The CDR3 loop spans 14 amino acids. CDR3 DNA: TGTGCCAGCAGCGTAGCTACCGATGGCTCACCCCTCCACTTT. Its protein product is CASSVATDGSPLHF.

The rearrangement joins TRBV29-1 to TRBJ2-7; TRBD2 might be the D (6 bases). V was shortened by 7 bases and J by 3 bases, with 19 bases between the two germline ends. This CDR3 has 14 amino acids. CDR1 is SQVTM and CDR2 is ANQGSEA in the germline V gene. The CDR3 region has the DNA TGCAGCGCTGGGGCAGGGTTCGGGAGCTACGAGCAGTACTTC. Translation gives CSAGAGFGSYEQYF.

The J gene is TRBJ1-5, the V gene TRBV19; possible D gene TRBD1, 5 bases. This CDR3 region has 15 residues. Germline CDR1 LNHDA, CDR2 SQIVND (reference sequence). V was shortened by 7 bases and J by 6 bases, with 19 bases between the two germline ends. This CDR3 reads CASTMDGGSTQPQHF. CDR3 nucleotide sequence: TGTGCCAGTACCATGGACGGGGGGAGTACTCAGCCCCAGCATTTT. The full variable domain, its missing parts supplied by reference TRBV19 and TRBJ1-5, is DGGITQSPKYLFRKEGQNVTLSCEQNLNHDAMYWYRQDPGQGLRLIYYSQIVNDFQKGDIAEGYSVSREKKESFPLTVTSAQKNPTAFYLCASTMDGGSTQPQHFGDGTRLSIL.

The chain has TRBV5-8 and TRBJ1-1; the D is unclear. Germline V lookup: CDR1 SGHTS, CDR2 YDEGEE. The CDR3 extends over 14 amino acids. V dropped 2 bases and J dropped 0 bases, with 8 bases sitting between them. The CDR3 sequence is CASSFGFVNTEAFF. As DNA, the CDR3 is TGTGCCAGCAGCTTTGGGTTTGTGAACACTGAAGCTTTCTTT.

This chain uses TRBV7-2 with TRBJ2-1, with D perhaps TRBD2 (6 bases). Germline V gives CDR1 SGHTA, CDR2 FQGNSA. The ends were cut back, 1 base at V and 11 bases at J, with 15 bases in the middle. The CDR3 has 14 residues. CDR3 residues: CASSLEGLPVKQFF. The CDR3 coding sequence is TGTGCCAGCAGCTTAGAGGGACTCCCCGTAAAGCAGTTCTTC.

V usage is TRBV19 and J usage is TRBJ2-7, with D possibly TRBD1 on 5 matching bases. CDR3 length equals 13 residues. CDR1 is LNHDA and CDR2 is SQIVND in the germline V gene (reference sequence). Trimming cost V 10 bases and J 2 bases, with 15 bases left between them. The CDR3 loop reads CATMDTDTYEQYF. The CDR3 DNA reads TGTGCCACCATGGACACGGACACCTACGAGCAGTACTTC. Using reference TRBV19 and TRBJ2-7 for the parts outside the CDR3, the full variable domain is DGGITQSPKYLFRKEGQNVTLSCEQNLNHDAMYWYRQDPGQGLRLIYYSQIVNDFQKGDIAEGYSVSREKKESFPLTVTSAQKNPTAFYLCATMDTDTYEQYFGPGTRLTVT.

V usage is TRBV28 and J usage is TRBJ2-7, with D uncertain. The ends were cut back, 8 bases at V and 5 bases at J, with 10 bases in the middle. Germline V gene sequence: CDR1 MDHEN, CDR2 SYDVKM. CDR3 length equals 11 residues. DNA for the CDR3: TGTGCCAGCCTGAGAGGCGACGAGCAGTACTTC. Its protein product is CASLRGDEQYF.

The rearrangement uses TRBV29-1 and TRBJ2-7; no definite D call. CDR3 size: 13 residues. Trimming removed 0 bases from V and 9 bases from J, with 15 bases in between. Germline V gene data show CDR1 as SQVTM and CDR2 as ANQGSEA. As DNA, the CDR3 is TGCAGCGTTGAAGATAGTCCAGACCCTGCGCAGTACTTC. This codes for CSVEDSPDPAQYF.

The rearrangement uses TRBV20-1 and TRBJ2-1; TRBD2 aligns across 7 bases. CDR3 length equals 14 residues. Germline assignment: CDR1 DFQATT and CDR2 SNEGSKA (reference sequence). Trimming at V came to 1 base and at J to 4 bases, leaving 4 bases not matched to a gene. The CDR3 reads CSARASGDYNEQFF. CDR3 coding DNA: TGCAGTGCTAGAGCTAGCGGCGATTACAATGAGCAGTTCTTC.

This clonotype was picked up one time. CDR3 DNA sequence: TGTGCCAGCACTATTAGCGGGGGGAAGACCCAGTACTTC. This codes for CASTISGGKTQYF. V usage is TRBV2 and J usage is TRBJ2-5; 10 positions agree with TRBD2. With V trimmed by 7 bases and J by 6 bases, 5 bases remained unmatched. Germline CDR1 reads SNHLY; CDR2 reads FYNNEI. This CDR3 has 13 amino acids.

The J gene is TRBJ2-7, the V gene TRBV7-2; D may be TRBD2 (5 bases). This CDR3 region has 18 residues. CDR1 SGHTA and CDR2 FQGNSA come from the germline V gene. Deletions cut 2 bases from V and 0 bases from J, with 20 bases between. The DNA of the CDR3 is TGTGCCAGCAGCTTACGCAGATATGTGCTTACTAGCTCCTACGAGCAGTACTTC. Translating it yields CASSLRRYVLTSSYEQYF.

This clonotype has a count of ten or more. The chain links TRBV5-5 to TRBJ1-2, with a tentative D call TRBD1 (5 bases). Germline lookup yields CDR1 SGHKS and CDR2 YYEKEE (reference sequence). V dropped 1 base and J dropped 1 base, with 8 bases sitting between them. The CDR3 is made up of 14 amino acids. The CDR3 is CASSLWGNNYGYTF. CDR3 in DNA: TGTGCCAGCAGCTTGTGGGGGAATAACTATGGCTACACCTTC.

This clonotype has a handful of counts. A much larger clone lies a single base off, so this may be a read error. The chain combines TRBV2 with TRBJ2-1; D is unresolved. This CDR3 comprises 12 residues. The germline V gene encodes CDR1 SNHLY and CDR2 FYNNEI. The V gene lost 3 bases and the J gene lost 4 bases, with 4 bases spanning the gap. CDR3 residues: CASSDSYNEQFF. As DNA, the CDR3 is TGTGCCAGCAGTGACAGTTACAATGAGCAGTTCTTC.

This clonotype turned up a few times. The chain joins TRBV20-1 to TRBJ2-1; TRBD2 might be the D (5 bases). V lost 0 bases and J lost 6, with 15 bases in between. CDR1 is DFQATT, CDR2 SNEGSKA, per germline (reference sequence). The CDR3 length is 15 residues. The CDR3 coding sequence is TGCAGTGCTAGAGACGTGGCTAGCCGGGCCAATGAGCAGTTCTTC. It yields the protein CSARDVASRANEQFF.

The chain is built from TRBV9 and TRBJ1-2; no clear D gene. The CDR3 totals 14 residues. V lost 2 bases and J lost 6, with 14 bases in between. Germline assignment: CDR1 SGDLS and CDR2 YYNGEE. CDR3 loop: CASSVMQLGHGYTF. As DNA, the CDR3 is TGTGCCAGCAGCGTGATGCAGTTAGGTCATGGCTACACCTTC.

This chain links TRBV20-1 with TRBJ2-7; 7 bases match TRBD2. V was pared by 7 bases and J by 3 bases, with 15 bases of the junction left unmatched. CDR3 length equals 15 residues. Germline V gene lookup returns CDR1 DFQATT and CDR2 SNEGSKA (reference sequence). CDR3 sequence: CSVRTAGSRVYEQYF. The CDR3 region has the DNA TGCAGTGTCCGTACAGCGGGATCCAGGGTCTACGAGCAGTACTTC.

This clonotype came up a few times. The chain joins TRBV20-1 to TRBJ2-5, with TRBD2 matching 15 bases. The CDR3 contains 17 residues. Trimming took 6 bases from V and 5 from J; bases not matched to a gene: 13. From germline, CDR1 is DFQATT and CDR2 SNEGSKA (reference sequence). For the CDR3, the DNA is TGCAGTGCCCGAGGACTAGCGGGGGGGCTTTACAGGGAGACCCAGTACTTC. Protein sequence: CSARGLAGGLYRETQYF.

Note on this clonotype: One junction end disagrees with the germline gene, perhaps due to a read error. This sequence joins TRBV2 and TRBJ2-1; D uncertain. Germline V gene data show CDR1 as SNHLY and CDR2 as FYNNEI. The CDR3 has 13 amino acids. CDR3 DNA: TGTGCCAGCAGTTTGGGTCAACGCAATGAGCAGCTCTTC. Translated: CASSLGQRNEQLF.

Remarks on this clonotype: One junction end disagrees with the germline gene, perhaps due to a read error. This rearrangement joins TRBV5-1 to TRBJ1-2; D gene ambiguous. Germline V lookup: CDR1 SGHRS, CDR2 YFSETQ. This CDR3 spans 15 amino acids. The CDR3 bases are TGTGCCAGCAGCTTTTCGCTTTCGGAGGATGATGGCTACACCTTC. Protein sequence: CASSFSLSEDDGYTF.

The genes are TRBV20-1 and TRBJ1-2; tentatively, D is TRBD1 (5 bases). Germline assignment: CDR1 DFQATT and CDR2 SNEGSKA (reference sequence). CDR3 length equals 14 residues. The V end lost 3 bases, the J end lost 4 bases, and 15 bases lay between the germline ends. The CDR3 coding sequence is TGCAGTGCTAGGGATCCCCAGGGCTTCTATGGCTACACCTTC. Its translation: CSARDPQGFYGYTF.

This clonotype showed up many times. The V call is TRBV2, the J call TRBJ2-3; TRBD1 matches at 7 bases. The CDR3 totals 16 residues. V trimming: 4 bases; J trimming: 0 bases; junction bases outside the gene matches: 7. Germline-derived CDR1 and CDR2 are SNHLY and FYNNEI. CDR3 DNA sequence: TGTGCCAGCAGTGGTCTCGGGACAGCCAGCACAGATACGCAGTATTTT. It translates to CASSGLGTASTDTQYF.